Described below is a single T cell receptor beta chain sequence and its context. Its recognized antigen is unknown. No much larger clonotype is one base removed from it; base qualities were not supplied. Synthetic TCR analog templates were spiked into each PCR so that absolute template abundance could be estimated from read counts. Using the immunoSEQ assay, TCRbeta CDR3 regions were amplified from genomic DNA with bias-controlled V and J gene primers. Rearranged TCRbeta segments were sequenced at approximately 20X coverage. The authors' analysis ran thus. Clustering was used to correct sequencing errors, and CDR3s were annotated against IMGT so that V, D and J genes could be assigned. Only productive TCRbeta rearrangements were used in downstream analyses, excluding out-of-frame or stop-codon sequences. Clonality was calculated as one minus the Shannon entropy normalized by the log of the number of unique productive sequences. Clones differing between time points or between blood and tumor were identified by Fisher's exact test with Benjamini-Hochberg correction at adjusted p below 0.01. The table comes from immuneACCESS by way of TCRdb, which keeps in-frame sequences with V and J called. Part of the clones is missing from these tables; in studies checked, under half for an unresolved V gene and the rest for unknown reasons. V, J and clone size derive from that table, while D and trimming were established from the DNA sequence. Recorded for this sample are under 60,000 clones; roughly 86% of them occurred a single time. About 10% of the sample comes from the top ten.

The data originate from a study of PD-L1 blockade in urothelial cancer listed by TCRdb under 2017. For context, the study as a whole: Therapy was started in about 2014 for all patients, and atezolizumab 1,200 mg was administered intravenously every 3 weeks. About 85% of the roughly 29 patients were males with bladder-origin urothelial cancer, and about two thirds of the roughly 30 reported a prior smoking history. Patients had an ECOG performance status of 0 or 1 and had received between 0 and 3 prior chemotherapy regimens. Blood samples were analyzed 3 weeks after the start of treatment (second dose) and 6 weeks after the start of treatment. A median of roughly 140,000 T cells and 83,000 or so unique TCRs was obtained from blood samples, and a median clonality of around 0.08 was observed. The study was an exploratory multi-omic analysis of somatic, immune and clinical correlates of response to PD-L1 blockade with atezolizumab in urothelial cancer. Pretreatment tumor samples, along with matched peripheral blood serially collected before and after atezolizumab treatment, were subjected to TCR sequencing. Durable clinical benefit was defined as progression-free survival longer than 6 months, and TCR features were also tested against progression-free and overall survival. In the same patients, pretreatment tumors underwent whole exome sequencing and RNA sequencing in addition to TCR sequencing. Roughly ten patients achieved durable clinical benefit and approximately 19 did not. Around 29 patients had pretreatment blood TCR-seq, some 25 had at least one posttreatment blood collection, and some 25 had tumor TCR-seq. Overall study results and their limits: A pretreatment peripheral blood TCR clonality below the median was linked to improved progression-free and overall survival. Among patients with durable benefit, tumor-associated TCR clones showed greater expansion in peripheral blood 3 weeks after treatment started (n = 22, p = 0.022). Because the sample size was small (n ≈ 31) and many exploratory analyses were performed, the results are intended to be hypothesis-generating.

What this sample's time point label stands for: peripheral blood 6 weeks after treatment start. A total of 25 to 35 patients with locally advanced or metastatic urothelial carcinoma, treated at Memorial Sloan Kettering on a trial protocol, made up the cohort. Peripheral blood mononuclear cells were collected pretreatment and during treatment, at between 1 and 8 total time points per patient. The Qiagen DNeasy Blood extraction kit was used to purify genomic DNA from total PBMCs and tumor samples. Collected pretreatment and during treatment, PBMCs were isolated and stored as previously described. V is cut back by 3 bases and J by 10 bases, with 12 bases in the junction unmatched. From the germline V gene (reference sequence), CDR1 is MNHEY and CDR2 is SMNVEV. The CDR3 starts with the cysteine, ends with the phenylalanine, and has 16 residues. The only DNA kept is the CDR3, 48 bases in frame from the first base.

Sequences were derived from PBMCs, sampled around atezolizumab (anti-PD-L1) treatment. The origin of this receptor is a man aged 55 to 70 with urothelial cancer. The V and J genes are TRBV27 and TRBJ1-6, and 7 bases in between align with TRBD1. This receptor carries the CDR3 CASSLEGGGIGSPLHF. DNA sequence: TGTGCCAGCAGTTTGGAAGGGGGCGGGATCGGCTCACCCCTCCACTTT.